This section outlines one TCR beta chain sequence together with its context. This specimen comes from a study of shared T cell receptors in the human thymus. Germline V gives CDR1 MNHEY, CDR2 SMNVEV (reference sequence). Trimming at V came to 3 bases and at J to 3 bases, leaving 13 bases not matched to a gene. This CDR3 is built from 17 residues. TCRdb's copy holds only in-frame clones and misses some; the assay was immunoSEQ multiplex PCR. In the table there are more than 550,000 clones, around 87% of which are singletons. This same sample was also taken into another study, of human thymus T cells. That paper adds: The people who donated were healthy Finnish babies having corrective surgery for congenital heart defects. Resected material from corrective heart surgery provided the thymus tissue analysed. Both thymic and peripheral blood repertoires showed apparently biased V and J usage. A high degree of thymic repertoire overlap among unrelated individuals was reported in related research.

The receptor's source is a boy under three years old with a congenital heart defect. The chain has TRBV27 and TRBJ1-1; 7 bases fit TRBD1. Sequencing was done on a sample of thymocytes. In DNA, the CDR3 is TGTGCCAGCAGTTTGGTTCCCCTGACAGGGAGGTACACTGAAGCTTTCTTT. Translation gives CASSLVPLTGRYTEAFF.